This TCR beta chain was observed in a study of blood T cell repertoires in COVID-19. Study background: Italy, Spain and the United States were the sources of the convalescent and acute COVID-19 samples.

This clone occurred a few times. The same CDR3 also results from other DNA sequences found in this sample. The ends lost 8 bases at V and 2 bases at J; junction bases unmatched: 4. Germline values: CDR1 SNHLY, CDR2 FYNNEI. The CDR3 runs to 13 residues. Living in 25 or so US areas, the participants were between roughly 18 and 89 years of age. Among Cohort 3 donors, those recovered had two negative PCRs, clearance, or symptom resolution. Method: immunoSEQ multiplex PCR; TCRdb's copy keeps in-frame clones and lacks some. Found here are 200,000 to 300,000 clones, about 89% of them singletons; the top ten hold under 3%.

V is TRBV2 and J is TRBJ2-7; 9 bases match TRBD1. The sequence was obtained from a young woman who had recovered from COVID-19. Sequencing was done on a sample of PBMCs or T cells enriched from blood (not recorded which). CDR3 region: CASGGQGTYEQYF. CDR3 in DNA: TGTGCCAGCGGGGGACAGGGCACCTACGAGCAGTACTTC.